This T cell receptor (beta chain) comes out of a study of T-cell reconstitution after alpha-beta-depleted transplantation in children. The study's findings and limits: Most T-cell counts and diversity one year after the transplant came from T cells that were newly produced. Some patients owed their high day-60 TCRbeta diversity to surviving recipient T cells and thymic progenitors. By about two months after transplant, alpha-beta T cells reportedly arose from several hundred graft clones that had expanded.

This clonotype was counted only a few times. Its antigen is undetermined. This CDR3 is 14 amino acids long. The germline V gene has CDR1 SGHTA and CDR2 FQGNSA. The ends lost 3 bases at V and 4 bases at J; junction bases unmatched: 3. Unique molecular identifiers were built into the TCRbeta library. A single record per CDR3 protein comes from TCRdb applying MiXCR to the PCR reads. This sample has around 130,000 distinct CDR3 sequences, with around 9.8% found just once. The V call is TRBV7-2, the J call TRBJ2-5; 9 bases fit TRBD2. The specimen comprised PBMCs, mostly from graft donor cells, sampled 180 days after TCRalphabeta/CD19-depleted stem cell transplant. This sequence originates from a girl under three years old who had a stem cell transplant for combined immunodeficiency, so the T cells may come from the graft donor. The CDR3 loop is CASSLSGGPETQYF. In DNA form, the CDR3 reads TGTGCCAGCAGCTTGAGCGGGGGGCCAGAGACCCAGTACTTC.